This T cell receptor beta chain was sequenced during a study of human versus mouse CDR3 diversity and MHC coevolution. The protocol was immunoSEQ multiplex PCR, while the TCRdb copy is restricted to in-frame clones and leaves out a portion. The table lists over 60,000 clones, roughly 92% of them singletons, with roughly 0.15% in the top ten. Sequencing input: naive CD4+ T cells from blood. Described subset: CD45RO-negative CD62L-positive naive CD4 T cells. The sequence was obtained from a person aged 30 to 69 in good health.

The CDR3 DNA follows: TGTGCCAGCAGTTATAATAGGGGAAGCGGCTACACCTTC. Translating it yields CASSYNRGSGYTF. The chain joins TRBV6-1 to TRBJ1-2, with D possibly TRBD1 on 5 matching bases. Germline V CDR1 and CDR2: MNHNS, SASEGT. Trimming stripped 5 bases from V and 8 bases from J, with 15 bases between. There are 13 residues in the CDR3.